A single sample is the source of the 6 T cell receptor beta chains below, sequenced in a study of CD8+ T cells in alopecia areata. As to treatment: oral pan-JAK inhibitor, 5-10 mg twice daily. The sequencing template was cDNA reverse transcribed from extracted RNA. The repertoire was sequenced with immunoSEQ multiplex PCR; TCRdb's copy has only in-frame clones and lacks some. This sample yields approximately 210,000 clones, of which roughly three fifths are seen a single time; more than 0.95% belongs to the top ten. The specimen comprised CD4+ T cells sorted from blood, sampled at approximately week 42, from a patient treated with tofacitinib. Receptors originate from a human donor with alopecia areata.

The chain joins TRBV20-1 to TRBJ1-2, with unresolved D. V lost 5 bases, J lost 3 bases, and 4 bases lay in between. Looked up from germline, CDR1 is DFQATT and CDR2 is SNEGSKA (reference sequence). The CDR3 is 10 residues long. CDR3 nucleotides: TGCAGTGCTTACGACTATGGCTACACCTTC. Translating gives CSAYDYGYTF.

The CDR3 loop is CASSLNPGYNEQFF. CDR3 in DNA: TGTGCCAGCAGCTTAAATCCGGGGTACAATGAGCAGTTCTTC. The chain couples TRBV7-3 to TRBJ2-1, with D perhaps matching TRBD2 (5 bases). V lost 1 base and J 4 bases, leaving 8 bases between the germline ends. This CDR3 is 14 amino acids long. The germline CDR1 and CDR2 sequences are SGHTA and FQGTGA.

This clone was seen more than once but under ten times. The rearrangement uses TRBV18 and TRBJ1-2; D possibly corresponds to TRBD1 (5 bases). Looked up from germline, CDR1 is KGHSH and CDR2 is LQKENI. This CDR3 is built from 13 residues. Trimming removed 1 base from V and 7 bases from J, with 10 bases in between. CDR3 loop: CASSPQGDSGYTF. The CDR3 bases are TGTGCCAGCTCACCACAAGGGGATTCTGGCTACACCTTC.

The chain uses TRBV4-3 and TRBJ2-5; D remains unclear. V lost 1 base, J lost 4 bases, and 10 bases lay in between. CDR1 is LGHNA and CDR2 is YSLEER in the germline V gene. This CDR3 contains 14 residues. This chain's CDR3 is CASSQAITGETQYF. In DNA form, the CDR3 reads TGCGCCAGCAGCCAAGCTATCACGGGAGAGACCCAGTACTTC.

The chain links TRBV9 to TRBJ2-7, with a possible D match to TRBD1 (5 bases). The ends were cut back, 0 bases at V and 3 bases at J, with 19 bases in the middle. The CDR3 sequence is 17 residues long. CDR1 and CDR2 from the germline V gene are SGDLS and YYNGEE. The CDR3 here is CASSVGPVSTTDYEQYF. In nucleotides, the CDR3 is TGTGCCAGCAGCGTAGGTCCAGTCTCGACGACAGACTACGAGCAGTACTTC. Supplemented by reference TRBV9 and TRBJ2-7, the full variable domain reads DSGVTQTPKHLITATGQRVTLRCSPRSGDLSVYWYQQSLDQGLQFLIQYYNGEERAKGNILERFSAQQFPDLHSELNLSSLELGDSALYFCASSVGPVSTTDYEQYFGPGTRLTVT.

V gene TRBV2 combines with J gene TRBJ2-3; D not certain. Trimming shortened V by 6 bases and J by 0 bases, and 7 bases separated the two germline ends. The CDR3 consists of 13 residues. Germline CDR1 is SNHLY and CDR2 is FYNNEI. The CDR3 DNA sequence: TGTGCCAGCAGCCTGGGGAGCACAGATACGCAGTATTTT. Translated: CASSLGSTDTQYF.